The TCR beta chain described here comes from a study of T cell responses to AZD1222 COVID-19 vaccine. Assay: immunoSEQ multiplex PCR; the TCRdb copy retains only in-frame clones and omits some. Of over 70,000 clones in the sample, 70% to 90% were seen once. V gave up 1 base and J gave up 0 bases, with 10 bases separating them. Germline-derived CDR1 and CDR2 are SGHDT and YYEEEE. CDR3 length: 16 amino acids. The study, taken as a whole, reports: Baseline seropositivity occurred in only a handful of AZD1222 recipients. White British people made up most donors, females outnumbered males, and clonal diversity was possibly underestimated. The CD4 TCRs associated with vaccination extended across spike and predominated at 160-218 and 743-854. With two AZD1222 doses given, Spike-specific TCR breadth and depth both rose.

As to this clone: What it binds is unknown.

Sequences were derived from peripheral blood, sampled on day 0 of AZD1222 vaccination. This TCR came from an adult in good health. The chain carries TRBV5-6 and TRBJ1-4, with D uncertain. The CDR3 nucleotides read TGTGCCAGCAGCTTGTACGGGGAAGCAACTAATGAAAAACTGTTTTTT. Its protein product is CASSLYGEATNEKLFF.